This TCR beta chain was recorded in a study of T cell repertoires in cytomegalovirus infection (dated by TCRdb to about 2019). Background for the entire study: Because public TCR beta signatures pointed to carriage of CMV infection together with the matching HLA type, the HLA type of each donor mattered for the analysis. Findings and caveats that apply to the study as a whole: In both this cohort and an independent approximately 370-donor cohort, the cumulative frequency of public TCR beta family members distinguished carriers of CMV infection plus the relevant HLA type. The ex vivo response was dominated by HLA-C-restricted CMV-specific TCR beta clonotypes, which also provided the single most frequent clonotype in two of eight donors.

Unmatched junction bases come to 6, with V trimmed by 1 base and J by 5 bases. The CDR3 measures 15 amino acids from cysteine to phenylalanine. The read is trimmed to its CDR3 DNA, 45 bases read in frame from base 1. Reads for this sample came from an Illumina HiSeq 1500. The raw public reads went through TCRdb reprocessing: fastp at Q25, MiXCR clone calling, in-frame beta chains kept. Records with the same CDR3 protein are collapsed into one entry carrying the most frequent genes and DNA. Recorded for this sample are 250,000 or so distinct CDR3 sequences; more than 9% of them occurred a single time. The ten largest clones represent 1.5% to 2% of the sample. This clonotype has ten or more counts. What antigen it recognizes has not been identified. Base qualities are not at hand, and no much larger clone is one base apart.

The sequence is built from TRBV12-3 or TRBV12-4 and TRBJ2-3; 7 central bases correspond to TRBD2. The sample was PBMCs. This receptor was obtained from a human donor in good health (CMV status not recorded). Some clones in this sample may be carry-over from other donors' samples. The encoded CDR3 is CASSLGGRAIDTQYF. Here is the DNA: TGTGCCAGCAGTTTAGGTGGGAGGGCCATAGATACGCAGTATTTT.